The clone carrying this T cell receptor (beta chain) showed up just a few times. Its antigen is not identified. V was clipped by 1 base and J by 2 bases; unmatched bases: 6. The CDR3 spans 17 residues. Germline lookup yields CDR1 MNHNS and CDR2 SASEGT. TCRdb redid the calling of the RT-PCR reads with MiXCR, one entry per CDR3 protein. The table records around 2,500 distinct CDR3 sequences, over 7.5% of them present only once. The data stem from a study of yellow fever vaccine responses in identical twins. Overall study results and limits: As reported, the vaccine T cell response of twins seemed partly convergent and partly personalized.

The gene calls are TRBV6-1 and TRBJ2-7; 12 bases are a match to TRBD2. Specimen: T cells from blood (PBMCs), unsorted or a sorted subset (not recorded which), collected about 2 years after vaccination. This receptor was taken from a woman aged 18-30 years who received the yellow fever vaccine. In DNA, the CDR3 is TGTGCCAGCAGTGAAGGACTAGCGGGGGAACACGCCTACGAGCAGTACTTC. Translation: CASSEGLAGEHAYEQYF.